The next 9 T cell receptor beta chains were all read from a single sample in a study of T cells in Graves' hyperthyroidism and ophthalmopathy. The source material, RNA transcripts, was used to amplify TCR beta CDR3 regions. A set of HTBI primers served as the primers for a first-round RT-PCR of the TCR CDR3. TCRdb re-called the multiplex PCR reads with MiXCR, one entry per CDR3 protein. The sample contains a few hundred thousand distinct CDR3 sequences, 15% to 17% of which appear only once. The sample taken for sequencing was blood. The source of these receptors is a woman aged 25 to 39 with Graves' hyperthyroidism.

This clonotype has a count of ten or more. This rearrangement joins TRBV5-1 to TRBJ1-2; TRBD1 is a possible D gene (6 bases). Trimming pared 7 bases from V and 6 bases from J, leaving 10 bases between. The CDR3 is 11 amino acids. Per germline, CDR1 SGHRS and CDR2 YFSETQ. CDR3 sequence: CASYEGDGYTF. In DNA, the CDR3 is TGCGCCAGCTATGAGGGGGATGGCTACACCTTC.

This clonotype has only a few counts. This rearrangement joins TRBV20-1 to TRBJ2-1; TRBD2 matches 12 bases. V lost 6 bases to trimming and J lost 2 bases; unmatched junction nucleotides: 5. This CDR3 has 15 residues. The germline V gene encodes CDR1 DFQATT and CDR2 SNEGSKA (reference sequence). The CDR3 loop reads CSAETSGSTYNEQFF. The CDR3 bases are TGCAGTGCAGAGACTAGCGGGAGCACCTACAATGAGCAGTTCTTC.

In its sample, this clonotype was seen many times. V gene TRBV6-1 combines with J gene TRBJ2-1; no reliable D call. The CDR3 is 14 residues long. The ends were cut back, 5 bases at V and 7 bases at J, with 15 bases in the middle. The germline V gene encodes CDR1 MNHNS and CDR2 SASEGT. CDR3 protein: CASSLDSLRNEQFF. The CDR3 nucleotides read TGTGCCAGCAGTCTTGACTCCCTGCGGAATGAGCAGTTCTTC.

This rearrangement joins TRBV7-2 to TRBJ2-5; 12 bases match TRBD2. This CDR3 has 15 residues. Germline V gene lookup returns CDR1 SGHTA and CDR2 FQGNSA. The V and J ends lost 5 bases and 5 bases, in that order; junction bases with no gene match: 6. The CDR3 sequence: CASSRSSGRVETQYF. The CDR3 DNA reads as TGTGCCAGCAGCAGATCTAGCGGGAGGGTGGAGACCCAGTACTTC. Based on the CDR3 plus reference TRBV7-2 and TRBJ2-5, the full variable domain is GAGVSQSPSNKVTEKGKDVELRCDPISGHTALYWYRQSLGQGLEFLIYFQGNSAPDKSGLPSDRFSAERTGGSVSTLTIQRTQQEDSAVYLCASSRSSGRVETQYFGPGTRLLVL.

CDR3 protein: CASSLSEVQSYEQYF. CDR3 DNA sequence: TGTGCCAGCAGTTTATCCGAGGTACAGTCCTACGAGCAGTACTTC. The V and J genes are TRBV28 and TRBJ2-7; D is unresolved. The CDR3 is 15 amino acids. V was trimmed by 1 base and J by 1 base, leaving 11 bases between them. From germline, CDR1 is MDHEN and CDR2 SYDVKM.

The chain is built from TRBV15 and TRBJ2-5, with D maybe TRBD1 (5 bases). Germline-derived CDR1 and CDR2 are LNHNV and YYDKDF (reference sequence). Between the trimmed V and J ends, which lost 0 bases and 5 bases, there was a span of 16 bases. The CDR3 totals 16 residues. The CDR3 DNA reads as TGTGCCACCAGCAGAGATTACATCGGGCCAGGGGAGACCCAGTACTTC. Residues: CATSRDYIGPGETQYF.

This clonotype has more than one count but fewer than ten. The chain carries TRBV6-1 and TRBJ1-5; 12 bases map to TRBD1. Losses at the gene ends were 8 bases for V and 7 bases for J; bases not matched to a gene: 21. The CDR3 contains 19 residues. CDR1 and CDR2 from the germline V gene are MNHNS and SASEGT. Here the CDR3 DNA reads TGTGCCAGCGCAAAAGTTTGGGGGACAGGGGGCGGAGGAGGGCAGCCCCAGCATTTT. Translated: CASAKVWGTGGGGGQPQHF.

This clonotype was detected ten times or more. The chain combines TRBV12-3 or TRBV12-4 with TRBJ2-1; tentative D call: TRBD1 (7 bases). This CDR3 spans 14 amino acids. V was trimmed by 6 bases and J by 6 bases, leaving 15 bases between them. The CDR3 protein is CASRGPRDSNEQFF. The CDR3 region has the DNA TGTGCCAGCAGGGGACCGCGGGACAGCAATGAGCAGTTCTTC.

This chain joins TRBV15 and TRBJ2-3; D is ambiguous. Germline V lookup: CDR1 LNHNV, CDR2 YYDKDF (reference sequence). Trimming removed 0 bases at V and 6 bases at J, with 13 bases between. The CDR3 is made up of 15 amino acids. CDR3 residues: CATSREGAIPDTQYF. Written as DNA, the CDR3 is TGTGCCACCAGCAGAGAAGGAGCTATTCCCGATACGCAGTATTTT.